These 14 T cell receptor beta chains were sequenced from one sample in a study of blood T cell repertoires in COVID-19. The assay was immunoSEQ multiplex PCR, and TCRdb's table has in-frame clones only and misses some. The sample comprises around 160,000 clones, around 87% of which are singletons, and 0.99% rests with the top ten. Sequenced material: peripheral blood. The receptors were gathered from a man younger than 30 with acute or convalescent COVID-19.

This chain connects TRBV7-9 to TRBJ1-2, with TRBD1 identical over 8 bases. The CDR3 loop spans 15 amino acids. V shed 4 bases, J shed 7 bases, and the junction held 11 bases outside the gene matches. Germline V lookup: CDR1 SEHNR, CDR2 FQNEAQ (reference sequence). CDR3 in DNA: TGTGCCAGCAGCTACGGACAGGGCGGGTTTTCTGGCTACACCTTC. This translates into CASSYGQGGFSGYTF.

The chain employs TRBV10-1 and TRBJ1-5, with TRBD1 as a possible D gene (5 bases). The CDR3 is made up of 13 amino acids. V dropped 0 bases and J dropped 5 bases, with 5 bases sitting between them. Per the germline V gene, CDR1 is WNHNN and CDR2 is SYGVQD (reference sequence). CDR3 loop: CASSESRDQPQHF. CDR3 DNA sequence: TGCGCCAGCAGTGAGTCCAGGGATCAGCCCCAGCATTTT.

The V gene is TRBV11-2, the J gene TRBJ1-1; D call uncertain. Germline lookup yields CDR1 SGHAT and CDR2 FQNNGV. CDR3 size: 14 residues. V lost 0 bases and J 2 bases, leaving 7 bases between the germline ends. The CDR3 here is CASSLDLTNTEAFF. Written as DNA, the CDR3 is TGTGCCAGCAGCTTAGACCTAACTAACACTGAAGCTTTCTTT.

This sequence joins TRBV19 and TRBJ1-4, with TRBD1 matching over 8 bases. CDR1 LNHDA and CDR2 SQIVND come from the germline V gene (reference sequence). The CDR3 consists of 16 residues. The junction had 11 bases not matched to a gene; V was cut back by 5 bases and J by 6 bases. The CDR3 loop is CASSVRGPLRDEKLFF. The CDR3 DNA reads as TGTGCCAGTAGTGTCAGGGGGCCCCTACGCGATGAAAAACTGTTTTTT.

This chain uses TRBV9 with TRBJ1-3; no clear D. V was clipped by 0 bases and J by 1 base, with 8 bases between them. This CDR3 contains 15 residues. Germline loops: CDR1 SGDLS, CDR2 YYNGEE. This CDR3 reads CASSVAAGSGNTIYF. DNA for the CDR3: TGTGCCAGCAGCGTAGCCGCGGGGTCTGGAAACACCATATATTTT. The entire variable domain, with the rest obtained from reference TRBV9 and TRBJ1-3, is as follows: DSGVTQTPKHLITATGQRVTLRCSPRSGDLSVYWYQQSLDQGLQFLIQYYNGEERAKGNILERFSAQQFPDLHSELNLSSLELGDSALYFCASSVAAGSGNTIYFGEGSWLTVV.

Here the CDR3 DNA reads TGCGCCAGCAGCTTGGGTAACGGGGGTTCATATCCCCAGCATTTT. Amino acids: CASSLGNGGSYPQHF. This sequence joins TRBV5-1 and TRBJ1-5, with D perhaps TRBD1 (5 bases). The CDR3 sequence is 15 residues long. Germline CDR1 is SGHRS and CDR2 is YFSETQ. V was shortened by 0 bases and J by 10 bases, with 17 bases between the two germline ends.

The rearrangement links TRBV18 to TRBJ1-5; D gene unclear. The CDR3 consists of 13 residues. The V gene's germline CDR1 is KGHSH and CDR2 LQKENI. With 5 bases removed from V and 3 bases from J, the gap between germline ends came to 8 bases. The CDR3 DNA is TGTGCCAGCTCATTCACAGACAATCAGCCCCAGCATTTT. Residues: CASSFTDNQPQHF.

The rearrangement links TRBV6-4 to TRBJ2-5; 11 bases agree with TRBD2. The CDR3 totals 15 residues. CDR1 is MRHNA and CDR2 is SNTAGT in the germline V gene. V lost 10 bases to trimming and J lost 3 bases; unmatched junction nucleotides: 10. The CDR3: CANPLSGGAEETQYF. CDR3 DNA: TGTGCCAATCCCCTTAGCGGGGGGGCCGAAGAGACCCAGTACTTC.

The chain has TRBV28 and TRBJ1-2; TRBD1 aligns across 9 bases. This CDR3 spans 14 amino acids. V shed 2 bases and J 8 bases; nucleotides not matched to a gene: 6. Germline V gene data show CDR1 as MDHEN and CDR2 as SYDVKM. The CDR3 DNA is TGTGCCAGCAGTTTAAGGGACAGGGTGAGAGGCTACACCTTC. Protein product: CASSLRDRVRGYTF.

The CDR3 here is CASSLREGPRITGELFF. The CDR3 DNA sequence: TGTGCCAGCAGCTTAAGGGAGGGGCCACGGATCACCGGGGAGCTGTTTTTT. The chain joins TRBV11-2 to TRBJ2-2; 7 bases match TRBD2. The ends lost 2 bases at V and 4 bases at J; junction bases unmatched: 10. This CDR3 spans 17 amino acids. Germline CDR1 SGHAT, CDR2 FQNNGV.

The rearrangement joins TRBV7-9 to TRBJ1-4, with 7 bases aligning to TRBD1. CDR1 is SEHNR, CDR2 FQNEAQ, per germline (reference sequence). The CDR3 sequence is 15 residues long. With V trimmed by 5 bases and J by 7 bases, 10 bases remained unmatched. The CDR3 coding sequence is TGTGCCAGCAGCCCTCCAGGGGGGATCGGTGAAAAACTGTTTTTT. Protein sequence: CASSPPGGIGEKLFF. Using reference TRBV7-9 and TRBJ1-4 for the parts outside the CDR3, the full variable domain is DTGVSQNPRHKITKRGQNVTFRCDPISEHNRLYWYRQTLGQGPEFLTYFQNEAQLEKSRLLSDRFSAERPKGSFSTLEIQRTEQGDSAMYLCASSPPGGIGEKLFFGSGTQLSVL.

V gene TRBV12-5 combines with J gene TRBJ2-2, with TRBD2 as a possible D gene (6 bases). Germline CDR1 reads LGHNT; CDR2 reads FRNRAP. V was cut by 4 bases and J by 3 bases, with 15 bases left in between. The CDR3 runs 16 residues. The CDR3 loop is CASGSPNWEDTGELFF. In DNA form, the CDR3 reads TGTGCTAGTGGTTCGCCAAATTGGGAGGACACCGGGGAGCTGTTTTTT.

V is TRBV11-3 and J is TRBJ1-2; 7 bases map to TRBD1. The CDR3 loop spans 13 amino acids. V shed 6 bases, J shed 5 bases, and the junction held 6 bases outside the gene matches. CDR1 is SGHNT, CDR2 YENEEA, per germline. CDR3 coding DNA: TGTGCCAGCAGTCACTCGACAGGGTATGGCTACACCTTC. It codes for CASSHSTGYGYTF.

The rearrangement uses TRBV7-9 and TRBJ2-1; 7 bases align to TRBD2. CDR1 and CDR2 from the germline V gene are SEHNR and FQNEAQ (reference sequence). CDR3 length equals 15 residues. The J segment lost 4 bases and the V segment lost 5 bases, leaving 8 bases of the junction unmatched. The CDR3 nucleotides read TGTGCCAGCAGCATCCGGGGGGAAAATTACAATGAGCAGTTCTTC. Protein: CASSIRGENYNEQFF.